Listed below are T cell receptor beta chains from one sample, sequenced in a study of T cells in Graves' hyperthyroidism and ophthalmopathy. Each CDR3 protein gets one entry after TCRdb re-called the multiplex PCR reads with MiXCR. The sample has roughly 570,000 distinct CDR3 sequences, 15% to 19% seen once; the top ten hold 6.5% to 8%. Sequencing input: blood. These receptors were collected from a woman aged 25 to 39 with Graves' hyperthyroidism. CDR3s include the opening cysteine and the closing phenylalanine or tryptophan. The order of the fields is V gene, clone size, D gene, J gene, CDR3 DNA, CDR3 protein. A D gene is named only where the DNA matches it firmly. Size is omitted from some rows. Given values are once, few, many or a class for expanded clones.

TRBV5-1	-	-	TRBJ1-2	TGCGCCAGCAGCTTGACAGAGGGGGGCTGGACCTATGGCTACACCTTC	CASSLTEGGWTYGYTF
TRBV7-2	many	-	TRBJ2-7	TGTGCCAGCAGCCGATGGACGGGGGAGTACGAGCAGTACTTC	CASSRWTGEYEQYF
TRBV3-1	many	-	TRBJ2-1	TGTGCCAGCAGCCAAGATTTTAACAGTGCAAATGAGCAGTTCTTC	CASSQDFNSANEQFF
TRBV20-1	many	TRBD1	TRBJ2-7	TGCAGTGCTAGGGACAGGGGACAATACGAGCAGTACTTC	CSARDRGQYEQYF
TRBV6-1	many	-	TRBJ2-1	TGTGCCAGCAGGGCTAGATATTTTGATGGCAATGAGCAGTTCTTC	CASRARYFDGNEQFF
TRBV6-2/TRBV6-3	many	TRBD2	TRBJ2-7	TGTGCCAGCAGTTACCCCTGGAGCGGGAGTTACGAGCAGTACTTC	CASSYPWSGSYEQYF
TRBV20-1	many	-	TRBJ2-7	TGCAGTGCTAGCCTCGCGGCTAGCCCGTACGAGCAGTACTTC	CSASLAASPYEQYF
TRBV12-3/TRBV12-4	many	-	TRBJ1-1	TGTGCCAGCAGTTTACAGGGAGGGGGGACTGAAGCTTTCTTT	CASSLQGGGTEAFF
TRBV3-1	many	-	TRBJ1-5	TGTGCCAGCAGCCAAGATCTGGCAGGGAACCAGCCCCAGCATTTT	CASSQDLAGNQPQHF
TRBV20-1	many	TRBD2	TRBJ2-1	TGCAGTGCCGTTGTGCGCGGGAGGGTATACAATGAGCAGTTCTTC	CSAVVRGRVYNEQFF
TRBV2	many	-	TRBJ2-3	TGTGCCAGTTGCCTTGAAGCCACAGATACGCAGTATTTT	CASCLEATDTQYF
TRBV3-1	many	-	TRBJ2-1	TGTGCCAGCAGCCAAGATCTACAGAGCTCCTACAATGAGCAGTTCTTC	CASSQDLQSSYNEQFF
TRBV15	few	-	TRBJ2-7	TGTGCCACCAGCAGAGGTTTTTTAGAGGGGTACTTCTACGAGCAGTACTTC	CATSRGFLEGYFYEQYF
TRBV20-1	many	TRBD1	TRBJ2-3	TGCAGTGCTAGCTGGGGACAGGGGCTCACAGATACGCAGTATTTT	CSASWGQGLTDTQYF